The subject of this entry is one TCR beta chain. These data come from a study of blood T cell repertoires in COVID-19. The V gene's germline CDR1 is SGHTA and CDR2 FQGNSA. V dropped 5 bases and J dropped 5; count of bases not matched to a gene: 8. The CDR3 loop spans 14 amino acids. Allocation to cohorts depended on clinical history reported by the participants. Each recovered donor of Cohort 3 presented with two negative PCRs, clearance, or symptom resolution. Methods used by the authors: Amplification of reference gene primers provided the estimated nucleated cell counts. Assay used: immunoSEQ multiplex PCR; TCRdb lists only in-frame clones, some missing. The DNA gave D and trimming, while V, J and clone size come from that table. The sample includes more than 250,000 clones, 87% of them seen just once.

This receptor was taken from a woman in her twenties or thirties who had recovered from COVID-19. This chain connects TRBV7-2 to TRBJ2-5; 7 bases agree with TRBD2. The sample taken for sequencing was PBMCs or T cells enriched from blood (not recorded which). The CDR3 region has the DNA TGTGCCAGCAGCCGTATGGGGCGGGGGGAGACCCAGTACTTC. Encoded protein: CASSRMGRGETQYF.